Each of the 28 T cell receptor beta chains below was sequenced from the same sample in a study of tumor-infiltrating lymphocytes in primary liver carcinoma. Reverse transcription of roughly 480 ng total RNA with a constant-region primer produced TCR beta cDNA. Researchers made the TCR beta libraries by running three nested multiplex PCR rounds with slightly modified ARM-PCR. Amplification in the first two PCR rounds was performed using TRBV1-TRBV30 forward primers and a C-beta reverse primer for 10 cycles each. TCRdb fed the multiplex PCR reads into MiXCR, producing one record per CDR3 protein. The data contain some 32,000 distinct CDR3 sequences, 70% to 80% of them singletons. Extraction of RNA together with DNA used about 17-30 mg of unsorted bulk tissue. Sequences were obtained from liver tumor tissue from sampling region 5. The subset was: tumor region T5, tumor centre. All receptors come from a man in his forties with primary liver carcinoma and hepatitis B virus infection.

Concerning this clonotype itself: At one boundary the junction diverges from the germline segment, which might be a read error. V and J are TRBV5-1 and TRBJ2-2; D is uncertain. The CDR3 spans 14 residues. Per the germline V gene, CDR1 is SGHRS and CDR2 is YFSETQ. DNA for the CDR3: TGCCCCAGCAGCTTATCAGCGAACGCCGGGGAGCTGTTTTTT. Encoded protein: CPSSLSANAGELFF. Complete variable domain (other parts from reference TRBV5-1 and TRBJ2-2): KAGVTQTPRYLIKTRGQQVTLSCSPISGHRSVSWYQQTPGQGLQFLFEYFSETQRNKGNFPGRFSGRQFSNSRSEMNVSTLELGDSALYLCPSSLSANAGELFFGEGSRLTVL.

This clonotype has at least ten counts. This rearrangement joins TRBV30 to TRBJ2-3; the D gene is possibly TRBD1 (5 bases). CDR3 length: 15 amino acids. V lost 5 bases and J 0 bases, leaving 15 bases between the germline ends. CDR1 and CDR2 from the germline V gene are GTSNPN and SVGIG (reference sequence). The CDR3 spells CAWVRSTASTDTQYF. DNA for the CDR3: TGTGCCTGGGTTCGGTCGACAGCGAGCACAGATACGCAGTATTTT. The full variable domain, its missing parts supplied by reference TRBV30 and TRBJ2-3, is SQTIHQWPATLVQPVGSPLSLECTVEGTSNPNLYWYRQAAGRGLQLLFYSVGIGQISSEVPQNLSASRPQDRQFILSSKKLLLSDSGFYLCAWVRSTASTDTQYFGPGTRLTVL.

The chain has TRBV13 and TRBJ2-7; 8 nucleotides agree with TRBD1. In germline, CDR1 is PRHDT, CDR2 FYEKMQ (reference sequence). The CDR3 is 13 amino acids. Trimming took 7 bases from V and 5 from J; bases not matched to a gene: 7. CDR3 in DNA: TGTGCCAGCACCTTGAACAGGGGGAACGAGCAGTACTTC. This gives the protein CASTLNRGNEQYF.

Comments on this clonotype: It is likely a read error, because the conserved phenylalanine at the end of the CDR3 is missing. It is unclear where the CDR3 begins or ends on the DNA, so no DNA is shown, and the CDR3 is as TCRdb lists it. This CDR3 is CASMRGSEDTLYL. This chain uses TRBV6-5 with TRBJ2-3; the D call TRBD1 from the table was never checked on the DNA. The CDR3 has 13 amino acids, counting both end residues. The germline V gene encodes CDR1 MNHEY and CDR2 SVGAGI.

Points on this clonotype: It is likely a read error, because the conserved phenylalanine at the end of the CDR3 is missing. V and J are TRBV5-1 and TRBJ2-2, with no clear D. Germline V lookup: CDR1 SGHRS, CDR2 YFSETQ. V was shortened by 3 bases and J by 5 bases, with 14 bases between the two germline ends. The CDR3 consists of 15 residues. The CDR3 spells CASSWDGSWTGELFS. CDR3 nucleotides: TGCGCCAGCAGCTGGGATGGCAGTTGGACCGGGGAGCTGTTTTCT.

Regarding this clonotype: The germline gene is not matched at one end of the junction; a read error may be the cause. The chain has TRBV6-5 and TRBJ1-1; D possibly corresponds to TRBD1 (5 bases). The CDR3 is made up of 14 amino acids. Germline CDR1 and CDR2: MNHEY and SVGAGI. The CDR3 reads CPSSSGTLNTEAFF. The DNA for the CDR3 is TGTCCCAGCAGCTCCGGGACGCTGAACACTGAAGCTTTCTTT.

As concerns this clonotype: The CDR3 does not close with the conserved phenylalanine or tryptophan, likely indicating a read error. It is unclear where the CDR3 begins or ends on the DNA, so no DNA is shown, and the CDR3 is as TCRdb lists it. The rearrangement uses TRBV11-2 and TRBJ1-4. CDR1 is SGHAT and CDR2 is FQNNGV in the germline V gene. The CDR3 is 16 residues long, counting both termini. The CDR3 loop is CASSKTPGGTDGKPFL.

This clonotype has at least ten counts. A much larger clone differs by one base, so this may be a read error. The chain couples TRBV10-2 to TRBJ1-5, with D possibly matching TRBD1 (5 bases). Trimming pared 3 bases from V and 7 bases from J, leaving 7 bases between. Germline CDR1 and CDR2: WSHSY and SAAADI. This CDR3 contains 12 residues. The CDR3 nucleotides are TGCGCCAGCAGTGAAGGGGACCAGCCCCAGCATTTT. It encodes CASSEGDQPQHF.

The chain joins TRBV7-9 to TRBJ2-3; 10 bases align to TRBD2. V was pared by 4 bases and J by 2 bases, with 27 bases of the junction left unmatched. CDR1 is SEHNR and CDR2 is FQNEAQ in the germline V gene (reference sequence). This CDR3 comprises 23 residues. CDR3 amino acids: CASSSYYLHGLAGVGTYTDTQYF. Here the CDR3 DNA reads TGTGCCAGCAGCTCGTACTATCTTCACGGGCTAGCGGGAGTTGGAACATACACAGATACGCAGTATTTT.

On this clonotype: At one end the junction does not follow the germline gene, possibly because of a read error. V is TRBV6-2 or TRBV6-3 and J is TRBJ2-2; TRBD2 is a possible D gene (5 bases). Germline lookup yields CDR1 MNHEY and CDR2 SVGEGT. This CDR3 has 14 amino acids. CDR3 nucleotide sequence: TGTGCCAGCAATTACTCGGGGTCCCCCGGGGAGCTATTCTTT. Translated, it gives CASNYSGSPGELFF.

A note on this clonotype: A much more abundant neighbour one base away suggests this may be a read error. CDR3 region: CANSLGGFGIGGTEAFF. The CDR3 DNA follows: TGTGCCAACAGCTTAGGAGGGTTTGGTATTGGGGGCACTGAAGCTTTCTTT. This chain connects TRBV13 to TRBJ1-1, with D possibly matching TRBD1 (5 bases). CDR3 length: 17 residues. The germline gives CDR1 PRHDT, CDR2 FYEKMQ (reference sequence).

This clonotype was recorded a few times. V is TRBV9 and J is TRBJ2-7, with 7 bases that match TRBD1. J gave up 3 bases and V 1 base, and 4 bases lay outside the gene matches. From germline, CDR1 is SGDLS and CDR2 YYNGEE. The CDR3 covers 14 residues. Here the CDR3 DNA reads TGTGCCAGCAGCGTAACCGGGACAGACTACGAGCAGTACTTC. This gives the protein CASSVTGTDYEQYF. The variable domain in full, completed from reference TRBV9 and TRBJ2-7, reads DSGVTQTPKHLITATGQRVTLRCSPRSGDLSVYWYQQSLDQGLQFLIQYYNGEERAKGNILERFSAQQFPDLHSELNLSSLELGDSALYFCASSVTGTDYEQYFGPGTRLTVT.

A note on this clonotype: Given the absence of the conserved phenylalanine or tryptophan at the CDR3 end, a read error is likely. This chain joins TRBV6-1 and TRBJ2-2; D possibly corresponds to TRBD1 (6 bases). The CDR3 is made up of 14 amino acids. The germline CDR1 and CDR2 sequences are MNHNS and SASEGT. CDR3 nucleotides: TGTGCCAGCAGTGGTCAGGGGCGGACCGGTGAGCTGTTTTGT. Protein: CASSGQGRTGELFC.

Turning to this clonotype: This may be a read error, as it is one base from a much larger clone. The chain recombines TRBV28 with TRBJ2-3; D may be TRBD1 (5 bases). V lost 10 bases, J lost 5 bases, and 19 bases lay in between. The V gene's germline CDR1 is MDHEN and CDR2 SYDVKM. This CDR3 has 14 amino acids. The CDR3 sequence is CATWAQGRVDTQYF. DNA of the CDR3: TGTGCCACATGGGCCCAGGGCCGGGTAGATACGCAGTATTTT.

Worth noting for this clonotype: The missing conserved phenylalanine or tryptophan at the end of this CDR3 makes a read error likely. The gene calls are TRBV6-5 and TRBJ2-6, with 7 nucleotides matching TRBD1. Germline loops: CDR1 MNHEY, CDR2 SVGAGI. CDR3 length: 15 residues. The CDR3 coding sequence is TGTGCCAGCAGCCGCGACAGGGCTGGAGCCAACGTCCTGACTATC. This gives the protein CASSRDRAGANVLTI.

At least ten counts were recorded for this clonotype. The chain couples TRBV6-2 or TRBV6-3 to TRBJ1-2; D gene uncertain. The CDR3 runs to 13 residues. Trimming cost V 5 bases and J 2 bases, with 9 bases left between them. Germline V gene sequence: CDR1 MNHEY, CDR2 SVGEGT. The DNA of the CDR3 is TGTGCCAGCAGTCTAGGGTGGAACTATGGCTACACCTTC. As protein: CASSLGWNYGYTF.

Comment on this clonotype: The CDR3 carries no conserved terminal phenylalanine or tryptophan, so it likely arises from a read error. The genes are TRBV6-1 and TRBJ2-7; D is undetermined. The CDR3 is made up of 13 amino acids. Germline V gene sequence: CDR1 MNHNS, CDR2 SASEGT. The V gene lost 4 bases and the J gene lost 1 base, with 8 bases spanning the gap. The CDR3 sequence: CASSVERSYEQYS. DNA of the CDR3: TGTGCCAGCAGTGTTGAGCGATCCTACGAGCAGTACTCC.

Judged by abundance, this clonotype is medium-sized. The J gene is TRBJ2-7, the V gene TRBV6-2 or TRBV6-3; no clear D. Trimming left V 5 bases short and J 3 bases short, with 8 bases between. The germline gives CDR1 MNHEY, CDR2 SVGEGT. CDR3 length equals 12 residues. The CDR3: CASSNGVYEQYF. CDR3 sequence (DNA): TGTGCCAGCAGTAATGGCGTCTACGAGCAGTACTTC.

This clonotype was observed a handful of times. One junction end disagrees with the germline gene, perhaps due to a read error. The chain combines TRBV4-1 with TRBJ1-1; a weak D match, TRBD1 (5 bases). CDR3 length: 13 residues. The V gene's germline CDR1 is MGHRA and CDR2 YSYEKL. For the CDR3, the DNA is TGCGCCGGCAGCCGGGAGGTAGGGACTGAGGCTTTCTTT. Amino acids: CAGSREVGTEAFF.

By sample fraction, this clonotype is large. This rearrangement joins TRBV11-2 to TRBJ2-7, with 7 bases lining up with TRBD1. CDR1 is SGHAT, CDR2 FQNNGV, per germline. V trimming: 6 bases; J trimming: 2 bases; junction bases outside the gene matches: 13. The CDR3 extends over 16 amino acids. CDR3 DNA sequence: TGTGCCAGCAGGTCCCATTCTTCCGGGACAGCCTACGAGCAGTACTTC. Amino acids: CASRSHSSGTAYEQYF.

This chain's CDR3 is CAWYYMTGDDYGYTF. For the CDR3, the DNA is TGTGCCTGGTACTACATGACAGGGGATGACTATGGCTACACCTTC. The chain is built from TRBV30 and TRBJ1-2, with TRBD1 identical over 8 bases. V shed 5 bases, J shed 3 bases, and the junction held 11 bases outside the gene matches. The length of the CDR3 is 15 residues. The germline V gene has CDR1 GTSNPN and CDR2 SVGIG (reference sequence).

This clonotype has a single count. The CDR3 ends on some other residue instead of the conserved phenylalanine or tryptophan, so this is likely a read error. CDR3 sequence reads: CASSFGGASEQYL. In DNA, the CDR3 is TGTGCCAGCAGTTTCGGTGGGGCTAGCGAGCAGTACCTC. The chain has TRBV11-2 and TRBJ2-7, with D tentatively TRBD1 (5 bases). Trimming pared 6 bases from V and 6 bases from J, leaving 15 bases between. This CDR3 comprises 13 residues. Germline V gene sequence: CDR1 SGHAT, CDR2 FQNNGV.

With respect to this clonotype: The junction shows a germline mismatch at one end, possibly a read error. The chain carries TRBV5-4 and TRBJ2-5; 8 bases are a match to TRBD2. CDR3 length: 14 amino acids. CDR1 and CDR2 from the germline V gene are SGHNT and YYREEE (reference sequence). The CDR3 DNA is TGTGCCAGCAGCGGGCAACTAGCGGTAGGGACCCAATGCTTC. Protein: CASSGQLAVGTQCF.

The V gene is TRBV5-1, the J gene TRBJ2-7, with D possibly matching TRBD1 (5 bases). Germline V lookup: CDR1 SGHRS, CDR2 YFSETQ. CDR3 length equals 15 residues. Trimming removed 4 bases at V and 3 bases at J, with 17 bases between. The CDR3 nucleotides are TGCGCCAGCAGCCTGGAAGGCAGGGCCTTCTACGAGCAGTACTTC. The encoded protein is CASSLEGRAFYEQYF.

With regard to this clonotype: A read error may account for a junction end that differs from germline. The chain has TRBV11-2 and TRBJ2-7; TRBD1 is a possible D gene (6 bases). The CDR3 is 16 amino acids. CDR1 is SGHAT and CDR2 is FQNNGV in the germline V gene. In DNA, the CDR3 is TGTGCCGGCAGCTTCATACAGGGCGCCATACATAACGTGCAGTACTTC. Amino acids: CAGSFIQGAIHNVQYF.

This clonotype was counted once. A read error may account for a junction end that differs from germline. The CDR3 bases are TGTGCCAGCAGTTACGCGGGTTGGATACAGCCCCGGCGTTTT. It yields the protein CASSYAGWIQPRRF. This rearrangement joins TRBV6-2 or TRBV6-3 to TRBJ1-5; D not certain. CDR1 MNHEY and CDR2 SVGEGT come from the germline V gene. This CDR3 comprises 14 residues.

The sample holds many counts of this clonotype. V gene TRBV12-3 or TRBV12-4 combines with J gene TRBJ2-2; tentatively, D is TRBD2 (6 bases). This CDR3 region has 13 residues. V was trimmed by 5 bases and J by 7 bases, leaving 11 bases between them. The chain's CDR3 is CASSPGRGGELFF. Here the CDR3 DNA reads TGTGCCAGCAGTCCAGGGCGGGGCGGGGAGCTGTTTTTT.

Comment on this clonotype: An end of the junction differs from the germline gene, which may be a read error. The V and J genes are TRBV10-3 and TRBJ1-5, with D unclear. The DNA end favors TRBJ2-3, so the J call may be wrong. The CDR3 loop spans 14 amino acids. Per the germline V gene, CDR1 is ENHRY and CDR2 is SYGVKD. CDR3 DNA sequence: TGTTCCATCAGTGAGTATAAGGGCGATCAGCCCCAGTATTTT. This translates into CSISEYKGDQPQYF.